A selection of T cell receptor beta chains follows, all from one sample in a study of cytomegalovirus exposure and HLA in healthy donors. Only in-frame clones appear in the TCRdb table, and some are missing; sequencing was by immunoSEQ multiplex PCR. This table holds approximately 79,000 clones, about three quarters found once. Sequenced sample: PBMCs. These receptors came from a boy between 10 and 17 years old in good health and CMV-seronegative. The conserved cysteine and the conserved F or W are not part of the CDR3 here. Each record gives: clone size, CDR3 length, V gene, CDR3 protein. Clone size is not always given. Where it is, it says once, few, many or a class for expanded clones.

size: NA; length: 13; V: TRBV6-6; CDR3: ASRRLAGAGNEQF
size: NA; length: 11; V: TRBV5-1; CDR3: ASSLAGDTEAF
size: NA; length: 14; V: TRBV4-1; CDR3: ASSQDEDSMNTEAF
size: few; length: 12; V: TRBV6-4; CDR3: ASSARSSTDTQY
size: once; length: 11; V: TRBV28; CDR3: ASSLEGAYGYT
size: NA; length: 15; V: TRBV7-9; CDR3: ASSIGTSGGFTDTQY
size: once; length: 12; V: TRBV6-5; CDR3: ASSYRGHSTEAF
size: NA; length: 12; V: TRBV27; CDR3: ASSRGTSGNEQF
size: NA; length: 11; V: TRBV19; CDR3: ASSTRGQYEQY
size: NA; length: 12; V: TRBV7-2; CDR3: ASSLAQGNQPQH
size: NA; length: 10; V: TRBV9; CDR3: ASSPQTHGDT
size: NA; length: 14; V: TRBV7-6; CDR3: ASSFRASGGDNEQF
size: NA; length: 14; V: TRBV10-1; CDR3: ASSESPGQPPYEQY
size: NA; length: 12; V: TRBV29-1; CDR3: SVSPGSRTDTQY
size: few; length: 14; V: TRBV4-3; CDR3: ASSQELAGGQDEQF
size: NA; length: 14; V: TRBV2; CDR3: ASSALPGQKFYGYT
size: NA; length: 11; V: TRBV7-2; CDR3: ASSLNWLGGQY
size: once; length: 13; V: TRBV28; CDR3: ASSTLGGGSYGYT
size: NA; length: 9; V: TRBV9; CDR3: ASSSRTDYT
size: NA; length: 11; V: TRBV29-1; CDR3: SVEDWQNTEAF
size: NA; length: 13; V: TRBV28; CDR3: ASSLGPVGNQPQH
size: NA; length: 16; V: TRBV11-2; CDR3: ASSLGSGSVELPYGYT